This T cell receptor beta chain was identified in a study of cytomegalovirus exposure and HLA in healthy donors. Points from the study as a whole: It was likely that a cluster of highly shared sequence variants was a sequencing artifact. It was taken for granted in presence/absence analyses that sequencing depth across donors was roughly uniform. Fewer N-insertions (relative to the approximately 670-donor mean) were reportedly seen in an Asian-associated ancestry cluster in a later analysis.

CDR1 and CDR2 from the germline V gene are MNHEY and SVGAGI. V lost 8 bases, J lost 6 bases, and 16 bases lay in between. This CDR3 spans 13 amino acids. Remarks on this clone: Its target is not known.

The donors, nominally healthy at sampling, likely had unrecorded immune exposures. This PCR relied on a set of 60 Vbeta primers and 13 Jbeta primers. Clones were read by immunoSEQ multiplex PCR, and TCRdb kept only the in-frame ones, dropping some. The sample includes about 160,000 clones, 73% seen only once; the top ten take 1.5% to 2%. This chain joins TRBV6-5 and TRBJ1-2, with D maybe TRBD1 (6 bases). This receptor was obtained from a woman aged 18-29 years in good health and CMV-seronegative. Sequenced sample: PBMCs. Here the CDR3 reads CASRRGGADGYTF. The CDR3 coding sequence is TGTGCCAGCCGAAGGGGGGGCGCGGATGGCTACACCTTC.